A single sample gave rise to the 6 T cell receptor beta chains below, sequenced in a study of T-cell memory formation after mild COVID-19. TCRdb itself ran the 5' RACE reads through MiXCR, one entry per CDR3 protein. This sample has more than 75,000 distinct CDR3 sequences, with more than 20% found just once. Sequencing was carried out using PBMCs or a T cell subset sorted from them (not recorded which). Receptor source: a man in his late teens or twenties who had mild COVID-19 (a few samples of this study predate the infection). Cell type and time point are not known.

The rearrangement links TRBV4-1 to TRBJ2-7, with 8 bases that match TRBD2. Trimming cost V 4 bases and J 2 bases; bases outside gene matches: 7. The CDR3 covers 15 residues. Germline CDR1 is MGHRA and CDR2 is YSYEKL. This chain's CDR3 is CASSPSSGGAYEQYF. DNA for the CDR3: TGCGCCAGCAGCCCCTCCAGCGGGGGTGCCTACGAGCAGTACTTC.

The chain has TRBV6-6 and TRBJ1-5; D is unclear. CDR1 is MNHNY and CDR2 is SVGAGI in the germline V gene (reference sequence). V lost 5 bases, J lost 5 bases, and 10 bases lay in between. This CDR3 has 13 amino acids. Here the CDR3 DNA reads TGTGCCAGCAGTCCGGACGTGTATCAGCCCCAGCATTTT. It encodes CASSPDVYQPQHF.

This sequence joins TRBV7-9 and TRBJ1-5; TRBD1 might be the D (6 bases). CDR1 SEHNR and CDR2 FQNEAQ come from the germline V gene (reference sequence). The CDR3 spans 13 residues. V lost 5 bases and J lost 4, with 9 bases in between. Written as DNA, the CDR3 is TGTGCCAGCAGCCGGACAGCTAATCAGCCCCAGCATTTT. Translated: CASSRTANQPQHF.

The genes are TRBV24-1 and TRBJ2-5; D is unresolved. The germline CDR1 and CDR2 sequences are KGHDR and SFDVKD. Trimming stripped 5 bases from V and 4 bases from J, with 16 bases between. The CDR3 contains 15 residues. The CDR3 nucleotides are TGTGCCACCAGTGTTGCCCCCAGGCCCCTAGAGACCCAGTACTTC. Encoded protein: CATSVAPRPLETQYF.

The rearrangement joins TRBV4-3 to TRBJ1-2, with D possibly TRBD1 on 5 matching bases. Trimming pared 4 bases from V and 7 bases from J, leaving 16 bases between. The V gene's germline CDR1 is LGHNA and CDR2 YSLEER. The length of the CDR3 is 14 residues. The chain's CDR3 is CASSRSDTTSGYTF. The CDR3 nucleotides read TGCGCCAGCAGCCGCTCGGACACTACCTCTGGCTACACCTTC.

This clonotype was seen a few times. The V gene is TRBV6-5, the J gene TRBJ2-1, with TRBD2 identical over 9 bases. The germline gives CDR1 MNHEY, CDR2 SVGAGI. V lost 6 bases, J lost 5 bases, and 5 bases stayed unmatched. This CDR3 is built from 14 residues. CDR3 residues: CASRIAGANNEQFF. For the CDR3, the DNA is TGTGCCAGCAGGATAGCGGGGGCGAACAATGAGCAGTTCTTC.